This T cell receptor beta chain was recovered during a study of T cell responses to AZD1222 COVID-19 vaccine. Background on the study: Pooled together were second doses at about 4 or about 12 weeks.

Data came from immunoSEQ multiplex PCR; TCRdb stores just in-frame clones and leaves some out. The repertoire holds 100,000 to 150,000 clones, with more than 85% as singletons. This CDR3 has 14 residues. Germline CDR1 and CDR2: SGHTA and FQGTGA. V dropped 5 bases and J dropped 4; count of bases not matched to a gene: 4. General study findings and limits: Nearly half of spike-specific TCRs reportedly go after variant regions that carry no mutations. Donors were largely white British and mainly female; clonal diversity was possibly underestimated. Spike-specific TCR breadth and depth went up after people got two AZD1222 doses.

Worth noting for this clone: The antigen is unknown.

The source is an adult in good health. The J gene is TRBJ1-1, the V gene TRBV7-3; TRBD1 agrees at 10 bases. Here the sequenced sample was peripheral blood, taken on day 0 of AZD1222 vaccination. CDR3 nucleotide sequence: TGTGCCAGCAGCGTGGGGACAGGGGCCACTGAAGCTTTCTTT. This sequence encodes CASSVGTGATEAFF.